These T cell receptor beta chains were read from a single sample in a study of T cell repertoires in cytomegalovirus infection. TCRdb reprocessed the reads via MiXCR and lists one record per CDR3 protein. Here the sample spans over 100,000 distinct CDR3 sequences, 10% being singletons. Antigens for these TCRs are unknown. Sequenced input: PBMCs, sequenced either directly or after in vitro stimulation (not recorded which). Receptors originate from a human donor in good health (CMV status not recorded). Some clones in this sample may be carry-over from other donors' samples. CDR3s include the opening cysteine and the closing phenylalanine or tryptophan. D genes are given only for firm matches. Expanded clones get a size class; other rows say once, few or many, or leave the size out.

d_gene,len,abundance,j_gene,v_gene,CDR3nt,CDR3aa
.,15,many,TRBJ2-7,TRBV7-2,TGTGCCAGCAGCTTATCGGGTCCCTACTCCTACGAGCAGTACTTC,CASSLSGPYSYEQYF
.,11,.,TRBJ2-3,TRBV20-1,TGCAGTGCCCGCCGATCTGATACGCAGTATTTT,CSARRSDTQYF
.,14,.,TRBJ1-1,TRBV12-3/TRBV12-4,TGTGCCAGCAGTACTTCCCGGGACGGCACTGAAGCTTTCTTT,CASSTSRDGTEAFF
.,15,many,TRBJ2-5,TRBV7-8,TGTGCCAGCAGATCCGTGGGCGGGACCCAAGAGACCCAGTACTTC,CASRSVGGTQETQYF
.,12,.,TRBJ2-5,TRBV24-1,TGTGCCACCAGTGCTGAGACATCCACCCAGTACTTC,CATSAETSTQYF
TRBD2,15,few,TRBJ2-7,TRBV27,TGTGCCAGCAGTGCCGGACTAGGAAGATACTACGAGCAGTACTTC,CASSAGLGRYYEQYF
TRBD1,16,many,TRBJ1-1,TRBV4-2,TGTGCCAGCAGCCACACCGGGACAGGGGTATACACTGAAGCTTTCTTT,CASSHTGTGVYTEAFF
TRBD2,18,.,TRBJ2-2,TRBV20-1,TGCAGTGCTAGGGACTTTTTAAAAGGACTAGGGGACACCGGGGAGCTGTTTTTT,CSARDFLKGLGDTGELFF
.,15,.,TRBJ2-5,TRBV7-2,TGTGCCAGCAGCTTTGGGCGGCTGCCCCAAGAGACCCAGTACTTC,CASSFGRLPQETQYF
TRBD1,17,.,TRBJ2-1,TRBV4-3,TGCGCCAGCAGCCAAGGGGTGGGGACAGTCGGGTTCGGTGAGCAGTTCTTC,CASSQGVGTVGFGEQFF
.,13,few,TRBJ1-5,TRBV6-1,TGTGCCAGCAACCGGATAAGCAATCAGCCCCAGCATTTT,CASNRISNQPQHF
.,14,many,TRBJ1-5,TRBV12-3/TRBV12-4,TGTGCCAGCAGTTTATCGGACCCCAATCAGCCCCAGCATTTT,CASSLSDPNQPQHF
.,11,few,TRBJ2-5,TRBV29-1,TGCAGCGTTGGACTGATCGAGACCCAGTACTTC,CSVGLIETQYF
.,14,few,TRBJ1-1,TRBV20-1,TGCAGTGCTAGAGTAATAAAGGGGGGTACTGAAGCTTTCTTT,CSARVIKGGTEAFF
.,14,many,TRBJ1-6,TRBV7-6,TGTGCCAGCAGCTTACGTCCCCTCAATTCACCCCTCCACTTT,CASSLRPLNSPLHF
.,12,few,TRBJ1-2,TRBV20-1,TGCAGTGCCTTGGCGGTTCCCTATGGCTACACCTTC,CSALAVPYGYTF
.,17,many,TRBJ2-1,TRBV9,TGTGCCAGCAGCGTAGGTCGCGGTGGACTTAAAGGGAATGAGCAGTTCTTC,CASSVGRGGLKGNEQFF
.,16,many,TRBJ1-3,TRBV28,TGTGCCAGCAGTCCGGTACAGGGAAGCTCTGGAAACACCATATATTTT,CASSPVQGSSGNTIYF
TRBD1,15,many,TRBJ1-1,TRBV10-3,TGTGCCATCAGTGGTGATCCGGGAACAGGGGTTTCGGCTTTCTTT,CAISGDPGTGVSAFF
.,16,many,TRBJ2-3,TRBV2,TGTGCCAGCAGTGAAGCAAGGGACGGGAGCACAGATACGCAGTATTTT,CASSEARDGSTDTQYF
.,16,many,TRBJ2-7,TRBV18,TGTGCCAGCTCACCGAATCCGGCGGCAGAGTCCTACGAGCAGTACTTC,CASSPNPAAESYEQYF
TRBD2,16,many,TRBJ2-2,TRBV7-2,TGTGCCAGCAGCCCCGCTAGCGGGAGGGCAACCGGGGAGCTGTTTTTT,CASSPASGRATGELFF
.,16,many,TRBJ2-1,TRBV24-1,TGTGCCACCAGTGATAAGGCTAGCCAAACCTACAATGAGCAGTTCTTC,CATSDKASQTYNEQFF
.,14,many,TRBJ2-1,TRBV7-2,TGTGCCAGCAGCGCCCAGGGGTCCGGGGATGAGCAGTTCTTC,CASSAQGSGDEQFF
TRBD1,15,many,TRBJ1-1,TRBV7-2,TGTGCCAGCAGCTTAGTTATGACAGGGGGCCTTGAAGCTTTCTTT,CASSLVMTGGLEAFF
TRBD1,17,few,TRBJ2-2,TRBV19,TGTGCCAGTAGTCCTTACAGGGGGCGCCTTGAGACCGGGGAGCTGTTTTTT,CASSPYRGRLETGELFF
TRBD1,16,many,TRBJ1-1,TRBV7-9,TGTGCCAGCAGCGATACAGGGGGACTAATGAACACTGAAGCTTTCTTT,CASSDTGGLMNTEAFF